The entry below describes one T cell receptor (beta chain). The antigen is unknown. An end of the junction does not agree with germline; a read error may underlie this. The germline V gene encodes CDR1 ENHRY and CDR2 SYGVKD. The CDR3 is 14 amino acids. This specimen comes from a study of T cell repertoires in cytomegalovirus infection. Background on the study: Both CMV infection and a matching HLA type were indicated by public TCR beta signatures. Study-wide findings and caveats: Public TCR beta family frequency separated CMV-and-HLA carriers, including in an independent cohort.

In TCRdb, the reads were re-called with MiXCR into one record per CDR3 protein. The sample records some 680,000 distinct CDR3 sequences, 35% being singletons. Sequenced sample: PBMCs. The sequence came from a human donor in good health (CMV status not recorded). Some clones in this sample may be carry-over from other donors' samples. This rearrangement joins TRBV10-3 to TRBJ2-5, with 9 bases aligning to TRBD2. The CDR3 reads CATRGGGAMETQSF. The CDR3 DNA follows: TGTGCCACCCGAGGCGGGGGGGCCATGGAGACCCAGTCCTTC.